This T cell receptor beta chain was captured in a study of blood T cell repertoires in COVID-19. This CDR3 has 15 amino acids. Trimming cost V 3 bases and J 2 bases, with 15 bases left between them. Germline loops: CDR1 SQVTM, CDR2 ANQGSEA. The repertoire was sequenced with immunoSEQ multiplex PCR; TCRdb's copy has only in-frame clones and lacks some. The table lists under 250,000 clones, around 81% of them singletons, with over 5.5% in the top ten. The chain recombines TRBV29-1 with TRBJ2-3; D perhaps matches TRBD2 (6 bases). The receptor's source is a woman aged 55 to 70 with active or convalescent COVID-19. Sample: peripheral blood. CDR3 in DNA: TGCAGCGTTGACGCCCGGGGGACCTACACAGATACGCAGTATTTT. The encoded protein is CSVDARGTYTDTQYF.